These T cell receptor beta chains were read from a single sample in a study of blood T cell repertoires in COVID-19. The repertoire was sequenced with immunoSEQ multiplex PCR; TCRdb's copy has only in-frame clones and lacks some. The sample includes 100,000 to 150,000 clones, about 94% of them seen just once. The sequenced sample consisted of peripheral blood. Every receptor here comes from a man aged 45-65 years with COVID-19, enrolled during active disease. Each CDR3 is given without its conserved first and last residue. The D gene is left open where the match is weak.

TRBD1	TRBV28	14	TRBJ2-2	ASTGSRRGPSGELF
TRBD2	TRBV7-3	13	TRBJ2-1	ASSLGLAGSDEQF
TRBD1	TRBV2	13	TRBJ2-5	ASRAGTATQETQY
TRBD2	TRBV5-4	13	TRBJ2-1	ASSFRGRDYNEQF
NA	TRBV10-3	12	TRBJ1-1	AISEDSPNTEAF
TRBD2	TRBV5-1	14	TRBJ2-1	ASSYGTSGAYNEQF
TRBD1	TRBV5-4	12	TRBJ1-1	ASSLEQGATEAF
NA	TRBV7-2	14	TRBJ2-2	ASSLVSGGVYGELF
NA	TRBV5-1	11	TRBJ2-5	ASSYTGKETQY
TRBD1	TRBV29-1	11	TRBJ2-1	SVEQGAGNEQF
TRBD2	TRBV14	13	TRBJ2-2	ASSQRFGRAGELF
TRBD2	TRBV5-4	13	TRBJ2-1	ASSSRLAEYNEQF
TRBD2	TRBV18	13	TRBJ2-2	ASSPPSGGAGELF
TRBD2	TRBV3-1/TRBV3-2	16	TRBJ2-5	ASSQGNRRLAGSETQY
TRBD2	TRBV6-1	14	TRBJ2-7	ASSEVVGRGAGEQY
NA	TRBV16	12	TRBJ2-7	ASSQSYQFYEQY
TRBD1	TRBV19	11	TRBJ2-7	ATSQGTNYEQY